This TCR beta chain stems from a study of identifying expanded T cells in peripheral blood. No infections or other immune events were documented during collection. Germline CDR1 reads WNHNN; CDR2 reads SYGVQD (reference sequence). V shed 6 bases and J shed 4 bases, with 23 bases lying between them. The CDR3 spans 17 residues. Only in-frame clones appear in the TCRdb table, and some are missing; sequencing was by immunoSEQ multiplex PCR. The sample lists about 98,000 clones; about 91% were seen once. The rearrangement joins TRBV10-1 to TRBJ2-3; D call uncertain. This TCR was sampled from a person aged 18-70 years in good health. The specimen sequenced was blood. CDR3 amino acids: CASSEVQRADWADTQYF. CDR3 sequence (DNA): TGCGCCAGCAGCGAAGTCCAACGCGCTGACTGGGCAGATACGCAGTATTTT.